This T cell receptor beta chain was obtained from a study of blood T cell repertoires in COVID-19. Study summary: Researchers got acute and convalescent COVID-19 samples from the United States, Italy and Spain. Sources were T cells, B-cell-depleted T cells, or PBMCs; the material itself was cDNA or gDNA.

Generated by immunoSEQ multiplex PCR, the TCRdb table keeps only in-frame clones and is missing some. The repertoire holds 100,000 to 150,000 clones, approximately 89% seen once, with approximately 10% in the top ten. Seattle patients were enrolled during active infection and followed longitudinally. This clonotype was sampled from a woman aged 70-85 years with COVID-19, enrolled during active disease. Material: peripheral blood.

CDR3 loop: CARGQAFYGYTF. DNA of the CDR3: TGTGCCCGGGGACAGGCCTTTTATGGCTACACCTTC. The J gene is TRBJ1-2, the V gene TRBV30, with 8 bases fitting TRBD1. J gave up 5 bases and V 8 bases, and 7 bases lay outside the gene matches. CDR3 size: 12 residues. The germline gives CDR1 GTSNPN, CDR2 SVGIG (reference sequence).